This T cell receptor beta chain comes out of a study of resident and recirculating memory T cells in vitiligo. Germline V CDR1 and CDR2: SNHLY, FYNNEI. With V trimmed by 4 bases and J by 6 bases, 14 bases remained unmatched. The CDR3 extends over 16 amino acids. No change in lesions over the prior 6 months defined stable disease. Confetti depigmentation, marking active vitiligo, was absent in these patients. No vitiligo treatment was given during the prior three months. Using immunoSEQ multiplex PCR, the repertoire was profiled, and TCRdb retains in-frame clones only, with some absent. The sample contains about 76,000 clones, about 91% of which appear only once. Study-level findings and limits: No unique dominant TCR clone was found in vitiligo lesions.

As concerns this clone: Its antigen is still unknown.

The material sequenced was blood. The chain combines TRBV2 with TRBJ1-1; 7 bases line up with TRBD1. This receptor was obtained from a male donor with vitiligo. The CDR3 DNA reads TGTGCCAGCAGTGTTGGACAGGTCCGGTCTATCGCTGAAGCTTTCTTT. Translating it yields CASSVGQVRSIAEAFF.